This record looks at one TCR beta chain sequence and its context. Its antigen is unknown. Each TRB cDNA library was prepared by 5' RACE (with UMI labels). Following a re-call of the 5' RACE reads, TCRdb has one entry per CDR3 protein and lacks DNA. The sample table includes just over 40,000 distinct CDR3 sequences. The source of the sample is a study of CXCR3-negative and CXCR3-positive naive CD8 T cells. Study-wide results and limits: Cryopreserved cells showed partially decreased CXCR3 expression, and most assays used fresh PBMCs. Both naive subsets showed comparably high diversity, and memory CD8+ cells showed much lower diversity. Comparison of naive CXCR3-negative and CXCR3-positive cells revealed similar TRBV-TRBJ usage, while memory cells differed.

CD45RO-CCR7+CD27+CD95- characterized naive CD8+ T cells. In germline, CDR1 is MDHEN, CDR2 SYDVKM. The CDR3 sequence is 15 residues long. This sequence was found in a human donor in good health. Some clones in this sample may be carry-over from other donors' samples. The material sequenced was naive CXCR3- CD8+ T cells from blood. The subset was: CD45RO-CCR7+CD27+CD95- naive CD8+ T cells lacking CXCR3 (TNR3-). The rearrangement uses TRBV28 and TRBJ2-7; TCRdb calls TRBD1, which cannot be checked without DNA. The chain's CDR3 is CASSRGTGDSYEQYF. The full variable domain, rest sourced from reference TRBV28 and TRBJ2-7, is DVKVTQSSRYLVKRTGEKVFLECVQDMDHENMFWYRQDPGLGLRLIYFSYDVKMKEKGDIPEGYSVSREKKERFSLILESASTNQTSMYLCASSRGTGDSYEQYFGPGTRLTVT.